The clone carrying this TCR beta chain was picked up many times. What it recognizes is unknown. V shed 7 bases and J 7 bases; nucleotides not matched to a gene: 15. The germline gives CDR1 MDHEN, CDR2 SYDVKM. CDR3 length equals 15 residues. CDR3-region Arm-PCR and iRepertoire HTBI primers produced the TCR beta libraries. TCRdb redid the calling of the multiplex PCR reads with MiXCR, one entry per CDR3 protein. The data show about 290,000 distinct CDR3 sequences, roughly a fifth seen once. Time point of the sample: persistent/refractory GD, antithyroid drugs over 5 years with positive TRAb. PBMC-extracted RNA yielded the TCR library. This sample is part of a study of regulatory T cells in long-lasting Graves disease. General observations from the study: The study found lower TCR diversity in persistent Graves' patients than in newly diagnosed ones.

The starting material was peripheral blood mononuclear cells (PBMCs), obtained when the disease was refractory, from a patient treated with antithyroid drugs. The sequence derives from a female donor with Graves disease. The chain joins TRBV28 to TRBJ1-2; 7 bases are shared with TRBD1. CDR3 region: CASTIAPDRVGGYTF. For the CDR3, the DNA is TGTGCCAGCACCATTGCCCCTGACAGGGTGGGTGGCTACACCTTC.